These T cell receptor beta chains were read from a single sample in a study of T cells in Graves' hyperthyroidism and ophthalmopathy. TCRdb ran MiXCR on the multiplex PCR reads and lists one entry per CDR3 protein. The data contain approximately 690,000 distinct CDR3 sequences, around 13% of them singletons. Sequenced material: blood. The source of these receptors is a woman between 50 and 59 years old with Graves' ophthalmopathy. CDR3s include the opening cysteine and the closing phenylalanine or tryptophan. The order of the fields is clone size, V gene, J gene, D gene, CDR3 protein, CDR3 DNA. A D gene is named only where the DNA matches it firmly. Where a row states a size, it is once, few, many or the class of an expanded clone; other rows omit it.

many	TRBV12-3/TRBV12-4	TRBJ2-3	.	CASSLQIRDSSTDTQYF	TGTGCCAGCAGTCTCCAAATACGGGACTCTAGCACAGATACGCAGTATTTT
.	TRBV4-3	TRBJ2-7	.	CASSHRESYEQYF	TGCGCCAGCAGCCACCGGGAAAGCTACGAGCAGTACTTC
few	TRBV5-1	TRBJ2-5	TRBD1	CASSLGPDRGRETQYF	TGCGCCAGCAGCTTGGGCCCCGACAGGGGGCGGGAGACCCAGTACTTC
many	TRBV28	TRBJ2-4	.	CASSLVSGAKNIQYF	TGTGCCAGCAGTTTGGTGTCCGGAGCCAAAAACATTCAGTACTTC
.	TRBV10-3	TRBJ2-7	.	CAISAGPPQQYF	TGTGCCATCAGTGCGGGACCGCCCCAGCAGTACTTC
many	TRBV20-1	TRBJ2-7	.	CSAPVTGESYEQYF	TGCAGTGCTCCTGTCACGGGAGAGTCCTACGAGCAGTACTTC
many	TRBV7-9	TRBJ2-7	.	CASSQRVGHYEQYF	TGTGCCAGCAGCCAGAGGGTGGGCCACTACGAGCAGTACTTC
few	TRBV24-1	TRBJ1-2	TRBD1	CATSDPTGGESGYTF	TGTGCCACCAGTGATCCGACAGGGGGGGAATCAGGCTACACCTTC
many	TRBV5-1	TRBJ2-7	TRBD2	CASSLVGGSYEQYF	TGCGCCAGCAGCTTGGTTGGCGGGAGCTACGAGCAGTACTTC
many	TRBV20-1	TRBJ2-3	TRBD2	CSAGERDWESTDTQYF	TGCAGTGCTGGGGAGCGGGATTGGGAGAGCACAGATACGCAGTATTTT
few	TRBV24-1	TRBJ1-2	.	CATSDLGTDYGYTF	TGTGCCACCAGTGATTTAGGGACCGACTATGGCTACACCTTC
many	TRBV30	TRBJ1-1	.	CAWTDHMNTEAFF	TGTGCCTGGACAGACCATATGAACACTGAAGCTTTCTTT
many	TRBV20-1	TRBJ2-7	.	CSARDTGGEGAREQYF	TGCAGTGCTAGAGATACCGGCGGGGAGGGGGCACGGGAGCAGTACTTC
.	TRBV28	TRBJ2-5	.	CASSLSRAPSGYF	TGTGCCAGCAGTCTCTCCCGGGCGCCCTCTGGGTACTTC
many	TRBV20-1	TRBJ2-1	.	CSASRDNEQFF	TGCAGTGCTAGCCGGGACAATGAGCAGTTCTTC
many	TRBV20-1	TRBJ2-7	TRBD2	CSVGFAGGYEQYF	TGCAGTGTGGGATTCGCGGGAGGATACGAGCAGTACTTC
.	TRBV7-3	TRBJ2-2	.	CASSLTAVASNTGELFF	TGTGCCAGCAGCTTAACGGCGGTAGCGTCGAACACCGGGGAGCTGTTTTTT
many	TRBV5-8	TRBJ2-5	TRBD1	CASSIRGPETQYF	TGTGCCAGCAGCATCAGGGGGCCGGAGACCCAGTACTTC
many	TRBV5-1	TRBJ2-1	.	CASSLGGLLADEQFF	TGCGCCAGCAGCTTGGGAGGTCTTCTTGCGGATGAGCAGTTCTTC
.	TRBV6-2/TRBV6-3	TRBJ1-2	.	CASSSGGLPYGYTF	TGTGCCAGCAGTTCCGGGGGACTTCCCTATGGCTACACCTTC
.	TRBV7-9	TRBJ2-5	.	CASSLQQYQETQYF	TGTGCCAGCAGCCTACAGCAGTACCAAGAGACCCAGTACTTC
few	TRBV10-3	TRBJ2-7	TRBD1	CAISGTGGSYEQYF	TGTGCCATCAGCGGGACAGGGGGCTCCTACGAGCAGTACTTC
.	TRBV7-6	TRBJ2-1	.	CASMPGVVYNEQFF	TGTGCCAGCATGCCAGGGGTAGTTTACAATGAGCAGTTCTTC
.	TRBV7-9	TRBJ1-2	.	CASSLGSGGHYGHTF	TGTGCCAGCAGCTTAGGCTCCGGGGGGCACTATGGCCACACCTTC
many	TRBV13	TRBJ2-7	.	CASSFTGAAKFTYEQYF	TGTGCCAGCAGCTTCACAGGAGCCGCGAAGTTTACCTACGAGCAGTACTTC
.	TRBV4-1	TRBJ1-5	.	CASSQDLRNQPQHF	TGCGCCAGCAGCCAAGATCTCCGAAATCAGCCCCAGCATTTT
many	TRBV3-1	TRBJ1-2	.	CASSQDRGDGYTF	TGTGCCAGCAGCCAAGATCGGGGGGATGGCTACACCTTC
many	TRBV7-6	TRBJ2-2	TRBD1	CASSTRDREATGELFF	TGTGCCAGCAGCACTCGGGACAGGGAGGCCACCGGGGAGCTGTTTTTT
few	TRBV24-1	TRBJ2-3	.	CATSDFPGRTSTDTQYF	TGTGCCACCAGTGATTTCCCGGGACGGACCAGCACAGATACGCAGTATTTT
few	TRBV7-9	TRBJ1-3	TRBD1	CASSFEGRDSSSGNTIYF	TGTGCCAGCAGCTTTGAGGGCAGGGACAGTAGCTCTGGAAACACCATATATTTT
many	TRBV9	TRBJ2-3	TRBD2	CASSVVPSGATDTQYF	TGTGCCAGCAGCGTAGTGCCCAGCGGGGCCACAGATACGCAGTATTTT
many	TRBV11-2	TRBJ2-2	.	CASSPSGVTNTGELFF	TGTGCCAGCAGCCCCAGCGGAGTGACGAACACCGGGGAGCTGTTTTTT
many	TRBV7-6	TRBJ2-3	.	CASSSQGTDTQYF	TGTGCCAGCAGCTCCCAGGGGACAGATACGCAGTATTTT
many	TRBV5-1	TRBJ2-1	TRBD2	CASSFRTSGTEQFF	TGCGCCAGCAGCTTTCGAACTAGCGGGACAGAGCAGTTCTTC
few	TRBV7-3	TRBJ1-1	.	CASRVNRNTEAFF	TGTGCCAGCAGAGTTAACCGTAACACTGAAGCTTTCTTT
few	TRBV12-3/TRBV12-4	TRBJ1-2	TRBD1	CASRSRQGARDGYTF	TGTGCCAGCAGGTCCCGACAGGGGGCGCGTGATGGCTACACCTTC
many	TRBV5-6	TRBJ2-1	.	CASSLGQQYNEQFF	TGTGCCAGCAGCTTGGGACAGCAATACAATGAGCAGTTCTTC
.	TRBV7-9	TRBJ2-5	.	CASSQGRPGETQYF	TGTGCCAGCAGCCAAGGACGGCCAGGAGAGACCCAGTACTTC
many	TRBV29-1	TRBJ2-1	TRBD2	CSVDPAGGSNEQFF	TGCAGCGTCGATCCAGCGGGAGGGAGCAATGAGCAGTTCTTC
.	TRBV20-1	TRBJ2-7	TRBD1	CSAAGRDSAGSYEQYF	TGCAGTGCTGCGGGCCGGGACAGTGCAGGCTCCTACGAGCAGTACTTC
many	TRBV5-1	TRBJ2-1	TRBD2	CASRHGRGTYNEQFF	TGCGCCAGCAGACACGGGAGGGGGACCTACAATGAGCAGTTCTTC
.	TRBV20-1	TRBJ2-2	.	CSVQEGDTGELFF	TGCAGTGTCCAGGAGGGAGACACCGGGGAGCTGTTTTTT
many	TRBV20-1	TRBJ1-6	.	CSARDQWGGQPNSPLHF	TGCAGTGCTAGAGATCAGTGGGGGGGTCAGCCTAATTCACCCCTCCACTTT
once	TRBV10-3	TRBJ2-7	TRBD1	CAISNGTGVGYEQYF	TGTGCCATCAGTAATGGGACAGGCGTGGGCTACGAGCAGTACTTC
many	TRBV20-1	TRBJ1-2	.	CSASEGGYTF	TGCAGTGCTAGTGAGGGTGGCTACACCTTC
few	TRBV14	TRBJ2-1	.	CASSLQDFYNEQFF	TGTGCCAGCAGCCTTCAGGATTTCTACAATGAGCAGTTCTTC
many	TRBV18	TRBJ2-5	.	CASSPNQETQYF	TGTGCCAGCTCACCAAACCAAGAGACCCAGTACTTC
many	TRBV4-1	TRBJ1-2	TRBD1	CASSPSGTGDDGYTF	TGCGCCAGCAGCCCTTCTGGGACAGGGGATGACGGCTACACCTTC
many	TRBV2	TRBJ2-3	.	CASGEGETDTQYF	TGTGCCAGCGGTGAGGGAGAGACCGATACGCAGTATTTT
.	TRBV6-1	TRBJ1-4	TRBD1	CASSEYGTEDEKLFF	TGTGCCAGCAGTGAGTACGGGACAGAGGATGAAAAACTGTTTTTT
many	TRBV12-3/TRBV12-4	TRBJ1-2	.	CASTLEVGGGYTF	TGTGCCAGCACCCTAGAGGTGGGAGGCGGCTACACCTTC
.	TRBV29-1	TRBJ2-3	.	CSGLWDTQYF	TGCAGCGGCCTATGGGATACGCAGTATTTT
medium-sized	TRBV5-1	TRBJ2-1	.	CASSLGTAYNEQFF	TGCGCCAGCAGCTTGGGGACAGCATACAATGAGCAGTTCTTC
many	TRBV20-1	TRBJ2-5	TRBD2	CSARTLFERDGGTQYF	TGCAGTGCTAGGACACTTTTTGAGCGGGATGGGGGGACCCAGTACTTC
few	TRBV7-2	TRBJ2-1	.	CASSARGRELPEQFF	TGTGCCAGCAGCGCCAGGGGGCGGGAGCTCCCTGAGCAGTTCTTC